The clone carrying this T cell receptor (beta chain) was picked up many times. The sample originates from a study of human T cells and chemical hapten exposure. Time point in this sample: pre-sensitization, week 0. The treatment: therapeutic diphenylcyclopropenone sensitization with weekly scalp DPC. In TCRdb, the RACE reads were re-called with MiXCR into one record per CDR3 protein. The data show approximately 260,000 distinct CDR3 sequences, 7.5% to 10% seen once. Per germline, CDR1 MNHEY and CDR2 SVGAGI. Trimming took off 0 bases at V and 4 bases at J, with 12 bases between the two ends. CDR3 length: 15 amino acids.

The receptor's source is a woman aged 40-49 years with alopecia areata. Some clones in this sample may be carry-over from other donors' samples. The sample consisted of whole blood, taken in connection with sensitization to the hapten diphenylcyclopropenone (DPC). V is TRBV6-5 and J is TRBJ1-2; D is unresolved. CDR3 DNA sequence: TGTGCCAGCAGTTACTCCGCAGGCCAAGCCTATGGCTACACCTTC. It yields the protein CASSYSAGQAYGYTF.